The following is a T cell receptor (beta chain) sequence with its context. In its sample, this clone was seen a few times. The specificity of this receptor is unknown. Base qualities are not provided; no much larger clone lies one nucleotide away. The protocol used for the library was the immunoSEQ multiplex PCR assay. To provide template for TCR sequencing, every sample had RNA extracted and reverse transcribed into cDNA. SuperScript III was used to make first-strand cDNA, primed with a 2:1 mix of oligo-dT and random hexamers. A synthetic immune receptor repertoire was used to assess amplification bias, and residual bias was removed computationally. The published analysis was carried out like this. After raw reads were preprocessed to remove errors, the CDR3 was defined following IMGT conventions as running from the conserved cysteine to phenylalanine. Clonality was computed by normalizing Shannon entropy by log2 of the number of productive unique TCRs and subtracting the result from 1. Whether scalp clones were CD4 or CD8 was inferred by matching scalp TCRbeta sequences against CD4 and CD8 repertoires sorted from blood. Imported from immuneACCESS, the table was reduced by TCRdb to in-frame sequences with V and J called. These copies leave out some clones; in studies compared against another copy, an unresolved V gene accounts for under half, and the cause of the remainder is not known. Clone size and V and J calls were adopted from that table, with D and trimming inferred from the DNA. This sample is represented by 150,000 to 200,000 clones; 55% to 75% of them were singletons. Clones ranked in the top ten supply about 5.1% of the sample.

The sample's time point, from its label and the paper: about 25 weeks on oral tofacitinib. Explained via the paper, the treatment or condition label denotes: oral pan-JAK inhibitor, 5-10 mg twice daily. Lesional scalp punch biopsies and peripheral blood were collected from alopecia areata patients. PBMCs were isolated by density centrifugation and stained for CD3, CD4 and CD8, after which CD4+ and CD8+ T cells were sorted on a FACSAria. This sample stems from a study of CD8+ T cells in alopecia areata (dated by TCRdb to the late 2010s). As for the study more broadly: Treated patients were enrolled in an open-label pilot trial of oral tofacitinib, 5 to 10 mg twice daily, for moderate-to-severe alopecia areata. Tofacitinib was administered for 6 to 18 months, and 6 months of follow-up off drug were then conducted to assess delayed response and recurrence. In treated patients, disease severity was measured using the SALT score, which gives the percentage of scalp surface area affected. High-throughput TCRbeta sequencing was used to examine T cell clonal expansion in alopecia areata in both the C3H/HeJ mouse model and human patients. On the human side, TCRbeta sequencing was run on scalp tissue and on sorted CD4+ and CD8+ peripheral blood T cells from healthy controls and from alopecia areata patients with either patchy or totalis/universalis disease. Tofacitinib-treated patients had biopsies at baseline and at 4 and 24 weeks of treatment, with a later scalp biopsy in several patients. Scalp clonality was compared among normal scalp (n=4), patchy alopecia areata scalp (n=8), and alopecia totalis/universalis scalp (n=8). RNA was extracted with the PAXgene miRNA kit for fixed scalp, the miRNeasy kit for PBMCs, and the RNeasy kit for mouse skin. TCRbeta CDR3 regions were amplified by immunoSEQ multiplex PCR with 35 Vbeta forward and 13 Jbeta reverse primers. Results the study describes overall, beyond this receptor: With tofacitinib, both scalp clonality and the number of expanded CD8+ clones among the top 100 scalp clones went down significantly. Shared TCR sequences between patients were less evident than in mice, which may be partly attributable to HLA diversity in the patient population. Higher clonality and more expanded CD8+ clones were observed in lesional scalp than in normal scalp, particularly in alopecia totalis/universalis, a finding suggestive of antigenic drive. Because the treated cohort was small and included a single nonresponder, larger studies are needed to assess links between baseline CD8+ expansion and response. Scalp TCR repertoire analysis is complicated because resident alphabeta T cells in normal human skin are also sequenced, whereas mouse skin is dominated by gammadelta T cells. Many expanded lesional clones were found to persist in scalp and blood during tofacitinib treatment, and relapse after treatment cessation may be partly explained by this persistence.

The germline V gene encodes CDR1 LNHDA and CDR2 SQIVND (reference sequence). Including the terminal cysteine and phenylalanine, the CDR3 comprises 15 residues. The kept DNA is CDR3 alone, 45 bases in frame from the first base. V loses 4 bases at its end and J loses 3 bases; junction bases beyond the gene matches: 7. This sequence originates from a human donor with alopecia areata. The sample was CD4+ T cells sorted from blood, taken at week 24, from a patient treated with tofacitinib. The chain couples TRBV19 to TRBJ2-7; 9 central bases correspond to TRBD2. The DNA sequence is TGTGCCAGTAGTACCCCGGGTAGCGGGAGCTACGAGCAGTACTTC. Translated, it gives CASSTPGSGSYEQYF. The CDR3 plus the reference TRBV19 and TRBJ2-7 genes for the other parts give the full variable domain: DGGITQSPKYLFRKEGQNVTLSCEQNLNHDAMYWYRQDPGQGLRLIYYSQIVNDFQKGDIAEGYSVSREKKESFPLTVTSAQKNPTAFYLCASSTPGSGSYEQYFGPGTRLTVT.